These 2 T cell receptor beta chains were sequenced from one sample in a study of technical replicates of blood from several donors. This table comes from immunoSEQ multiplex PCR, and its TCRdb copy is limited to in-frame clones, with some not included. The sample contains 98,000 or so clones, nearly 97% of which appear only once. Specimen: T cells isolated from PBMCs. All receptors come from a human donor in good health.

This CDR3 is CASRRGDYGYTF. As DNA, the CDR3 is TGTGCCAGCAGAAGAGGAGACTATGGCTACACCTTC. This chain uses TRBV13 with TRBJ1-2; D gene unclear. CDR1 PRHDT and CDR2 FYEKMQ come from the germline V gene (reference sequence). V lost 6 bases to trimming and J lost 3 bases, with 8 bases between them. CDR3 length: 12 amino acids.

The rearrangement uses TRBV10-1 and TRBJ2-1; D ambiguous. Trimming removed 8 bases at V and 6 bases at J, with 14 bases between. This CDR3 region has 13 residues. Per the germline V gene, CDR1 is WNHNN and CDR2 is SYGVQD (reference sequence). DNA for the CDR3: TGCGCCAGCGTTGGAGCGATGGGCAATGAGCAGTTCTTC. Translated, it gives CASVGAMGNEQFF.